The present T cell receptor beta chain was sequenced within a study of control samples from healthy donors and cancer patients. TCRdb keeps only in-frame clones here, not all; method: immunoSEQ multiplex PCR. This table has 100,000 to 150,000 clones, around 86% appearing once. This clone occurred a few times. CDR1 and CDR2 (germline): SGHVS, FQNEAQ. Deletions cut 5 bases from V and 3 bases from J, with 16 bases between. This CDR3 has 15 amino acids. The rearrangement links TRBV7-8 to TRBJ2-5, with D possibly matching TRBD1 (6 bases). The sequencing sample was made of blood. This receptor was obtained from a man aged 35 to 55 in good health. The CDR3 protein is CASSLSTGLKETQYF. CDR3 nucleotides: TGTGCCAGCAGCCTCTCGACAGGATTGAAAGAGACCCAGTACTTC.